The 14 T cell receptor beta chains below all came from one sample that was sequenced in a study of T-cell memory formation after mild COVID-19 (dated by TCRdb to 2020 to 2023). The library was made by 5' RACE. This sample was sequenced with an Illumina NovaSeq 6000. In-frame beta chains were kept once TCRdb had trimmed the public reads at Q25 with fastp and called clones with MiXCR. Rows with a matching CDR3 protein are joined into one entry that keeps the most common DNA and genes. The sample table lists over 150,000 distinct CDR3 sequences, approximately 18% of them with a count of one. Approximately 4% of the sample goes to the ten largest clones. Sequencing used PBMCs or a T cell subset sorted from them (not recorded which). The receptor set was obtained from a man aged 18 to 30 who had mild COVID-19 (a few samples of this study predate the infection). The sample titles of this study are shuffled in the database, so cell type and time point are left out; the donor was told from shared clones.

DNA for the CDR3: TGTGCCAGCAGCGCGGGCGGACAGGGAGGCTCTGGGGCCAACGTCCTGACTTTC. The encoded protein is CASSAGGQGGSGANVLTF. The V gene is TRBV9, the J gene TRBJ2-6, with 8 bases that match TRBD1. In germline, CDR1 is SGDLS, CDR2 YYNGEE. The CDR3 has 18 amino acids. The V and J ends lost 3 bases and 0 bases, in that order; junction bases with no gene match: 8. Drawing the rest from reference TRBV9 and TRBJ2-6, the complete variable domain is DSGVTQTPKHLITATGQRVTLRCSPRSGDLSVYWYQQSLDQGLQFLIQYYNGEERAKGNILERFSAQQFPDLHSELNLSSLELGDSALYFCASSAGGQGGSGANVLTFGAGSRLTVL.

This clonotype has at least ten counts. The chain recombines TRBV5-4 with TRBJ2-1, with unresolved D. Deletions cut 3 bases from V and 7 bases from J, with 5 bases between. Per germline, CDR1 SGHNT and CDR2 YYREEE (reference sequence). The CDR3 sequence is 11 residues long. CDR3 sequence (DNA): TGTGCCAGCAGCTGGGGTAATGAGCAGTTCTTC. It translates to CASSWGNEQFF.

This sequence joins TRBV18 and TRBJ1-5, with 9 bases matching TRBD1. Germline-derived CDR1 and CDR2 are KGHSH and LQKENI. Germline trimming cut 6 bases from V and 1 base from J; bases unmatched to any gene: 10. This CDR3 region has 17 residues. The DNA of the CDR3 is TGTGCCAGCTCGACAGGGTTGGGACAGGGAAGCAATCAGCCCCAGCATTTT. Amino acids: CASSTGLGQGSNQPQHF. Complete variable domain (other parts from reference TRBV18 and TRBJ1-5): NAGVMQNPRHLVRRRGQEARLRCSPMKGHSHVYWYRQLPEEGLKFMVYLQKENIIDESGMPKERFSAEFPKEGPSILRIQQVVRGDSAAYFCASSTGLGQGSNQPQHFGDGTRLSIL.

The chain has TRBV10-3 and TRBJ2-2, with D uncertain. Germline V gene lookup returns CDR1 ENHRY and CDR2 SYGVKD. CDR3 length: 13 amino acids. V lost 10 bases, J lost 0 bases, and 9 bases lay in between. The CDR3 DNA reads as TGTGCCACCTCGACACCGAACACCGGGGAGCTGTTTTTT. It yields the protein CATSTPNTGELFF.

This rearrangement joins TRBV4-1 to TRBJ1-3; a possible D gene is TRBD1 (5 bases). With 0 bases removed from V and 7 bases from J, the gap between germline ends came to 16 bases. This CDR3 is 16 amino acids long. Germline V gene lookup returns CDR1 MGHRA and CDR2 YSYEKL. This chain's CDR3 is CASSQDSPRPGNTIYF. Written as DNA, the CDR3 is TGCGCCAGCAGCCAAGATTCTCCAAGACCAGGGAACACCATATATTTT.

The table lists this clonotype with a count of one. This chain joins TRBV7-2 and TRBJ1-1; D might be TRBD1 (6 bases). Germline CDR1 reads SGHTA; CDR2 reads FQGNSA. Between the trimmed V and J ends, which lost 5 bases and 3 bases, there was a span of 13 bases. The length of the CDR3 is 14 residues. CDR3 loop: CASSPRTVDTEAFF. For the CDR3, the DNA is TGTGCCAGCAGCCCCCGGACAGTCGACACTGAAGCTTTCTTT.

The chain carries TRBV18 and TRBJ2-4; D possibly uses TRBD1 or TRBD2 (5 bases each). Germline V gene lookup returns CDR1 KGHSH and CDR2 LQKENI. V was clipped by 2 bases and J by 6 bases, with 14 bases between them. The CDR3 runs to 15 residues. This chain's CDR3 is CASSPKWGSLNIQYF. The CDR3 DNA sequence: TGTGCCAGCTCACCAAAGTGGGGGAGTCTAAACATTCAGTACTTC. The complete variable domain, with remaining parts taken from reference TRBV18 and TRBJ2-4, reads NAGVMQNPRHLVRRRGQEARLRCSPMKGHSHVYWYRQLPEEGLKFMVYLQKENIIDESGMPKERFSAEFPKEGPSILRIQQVVRGDSAAYFCASSPKWGSLNIQYFGAGTRLSVL.

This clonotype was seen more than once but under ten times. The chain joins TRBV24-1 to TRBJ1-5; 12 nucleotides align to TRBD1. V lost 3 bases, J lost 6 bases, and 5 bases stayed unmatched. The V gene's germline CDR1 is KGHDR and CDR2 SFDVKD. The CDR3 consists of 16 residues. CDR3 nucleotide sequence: TGTGCCACCAGTGATACCGGGACAGGGGGCTTTCAGCCCCAGCATTTT. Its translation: CATSDTGTGGFQPQHF.

CDR3 residues: CASSLARYEKLFF. CDR3 in DNA: TGTGCCAGCAGCTTAGCCCGTTATGAAAAACTGTTTTTT. This sequence joins TRBV5-5 and TRBJ1-4, with no clear D. This CDR3 has 13 amino acids. The germline CDR1 and CDR2 sequences are SGHKS and YYEKEE (reference sequence). Trimming removed 2 bases from V and 6 bases from J, with 8 bases in between. Filled out from reference TRBV5-5 and TRBJ1-4, the complete variable domain reads DAGVTQSPTHLIKTRGQQVTLRCSPISGHKSVSWYQQVLGQGPQFIFQYYEKEERGRGNFPDRFSARQFPNYSSELNVNALLLGDSALYLCASSLARYEKLFFGSGTQLSVL.

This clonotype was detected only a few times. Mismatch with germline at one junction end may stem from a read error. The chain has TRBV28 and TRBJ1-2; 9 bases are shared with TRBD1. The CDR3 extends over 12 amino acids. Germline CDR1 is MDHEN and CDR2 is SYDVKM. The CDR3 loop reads CASHEPGQGPFF. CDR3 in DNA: TGTGCCAGCCACGAGCCGGGACAGGGCCCTTTCTTC.

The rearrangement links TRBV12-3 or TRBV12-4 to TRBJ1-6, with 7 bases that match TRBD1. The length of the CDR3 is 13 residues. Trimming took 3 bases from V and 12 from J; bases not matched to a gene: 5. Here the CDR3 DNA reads TGTGCCAGCAGTTTGGCAGGGGGTGGACCCCTCCACTTT. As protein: CASSLAGGGPLHF.

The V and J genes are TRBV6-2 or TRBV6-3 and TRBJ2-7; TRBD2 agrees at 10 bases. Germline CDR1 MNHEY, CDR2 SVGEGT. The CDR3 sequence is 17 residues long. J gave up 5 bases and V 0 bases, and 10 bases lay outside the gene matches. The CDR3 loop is CASSYSGSGRRGNEQYV. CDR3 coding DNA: TGTGCCAGCAGTTACTCTGGTAGCGGGAGGCGGGGGAACGAGCAGTACGTC.

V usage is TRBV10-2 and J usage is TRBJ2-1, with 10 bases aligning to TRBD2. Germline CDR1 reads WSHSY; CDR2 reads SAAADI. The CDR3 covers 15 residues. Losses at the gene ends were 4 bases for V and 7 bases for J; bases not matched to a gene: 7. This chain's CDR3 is CASSGSGGLWNEQFF. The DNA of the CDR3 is TGCGCCAGCAGTGGTAGCGGGGGGTTATGGAATGAGCAGTTCTTC.

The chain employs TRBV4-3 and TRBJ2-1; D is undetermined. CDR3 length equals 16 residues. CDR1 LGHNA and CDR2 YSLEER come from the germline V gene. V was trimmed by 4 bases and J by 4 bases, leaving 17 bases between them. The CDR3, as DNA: TGCGCCAGCAGCCCATTCTCGGACCCCACATACAATGAGCAGTTCTTC. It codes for CASSPFSDPTYNEQFF.